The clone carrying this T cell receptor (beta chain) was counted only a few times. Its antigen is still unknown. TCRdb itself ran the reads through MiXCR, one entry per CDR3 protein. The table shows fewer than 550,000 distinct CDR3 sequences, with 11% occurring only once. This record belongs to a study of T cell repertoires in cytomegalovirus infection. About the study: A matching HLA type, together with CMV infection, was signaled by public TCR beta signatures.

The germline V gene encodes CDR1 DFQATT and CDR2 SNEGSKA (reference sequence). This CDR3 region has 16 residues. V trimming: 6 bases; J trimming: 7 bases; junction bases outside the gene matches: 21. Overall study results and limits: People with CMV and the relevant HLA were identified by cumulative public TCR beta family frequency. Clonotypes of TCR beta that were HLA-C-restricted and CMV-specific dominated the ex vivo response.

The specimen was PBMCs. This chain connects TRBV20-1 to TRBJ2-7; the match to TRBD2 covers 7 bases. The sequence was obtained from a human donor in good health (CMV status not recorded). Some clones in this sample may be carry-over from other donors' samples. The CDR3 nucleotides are TGCAGTGCCAGCCTTGGAATAGCGGGTATCTTGGGGGAGCAGTACTTC. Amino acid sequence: CSASLGIAGILGEQYF.